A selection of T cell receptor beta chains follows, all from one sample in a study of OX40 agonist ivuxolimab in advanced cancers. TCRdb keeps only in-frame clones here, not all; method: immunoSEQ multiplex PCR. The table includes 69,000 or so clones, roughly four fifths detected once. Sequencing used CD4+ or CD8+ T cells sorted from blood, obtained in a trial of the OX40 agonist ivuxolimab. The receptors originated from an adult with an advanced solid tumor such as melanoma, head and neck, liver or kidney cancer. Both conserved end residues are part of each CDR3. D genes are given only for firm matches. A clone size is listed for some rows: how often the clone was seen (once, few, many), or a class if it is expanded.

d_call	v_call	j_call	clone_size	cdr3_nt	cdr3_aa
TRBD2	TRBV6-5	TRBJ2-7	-	TGTGCCAGCAGTTACTCCGGGACTAACTCCTACGAGCAGTACTTC	CASSYSGTNSYEQYF
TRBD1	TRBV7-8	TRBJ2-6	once	TGTGCCAGCAGCTTATGGGGGGACAGGACAATCTCTGGGGTCAACGTCCTGACTTTC	CASSLWGDRTISGVNVLTF
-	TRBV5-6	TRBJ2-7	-	TGTGCCAGCAGCTTGTTGGGGGATGGGGTTCTCTACGAGCAGTACTTC	CASSLLGDGVLYEQYF
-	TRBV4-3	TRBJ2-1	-	TGCGCCAGCAGCCAAGATTACGGCGGGGCCGGTGAGCAGTTCTTC	CASSQDYGGAGEQFF
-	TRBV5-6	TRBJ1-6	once	TGTGCCAGCAGCAAGAGAGACCGGGGGACGTCACCCCTCCACTTT	CASSKRDRGTSPLHF
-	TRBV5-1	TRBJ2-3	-	TGCGCCAGCAGCTTGGTTCCGTCAGATACGCAGTATTTT	CASSLVPSDTQYF
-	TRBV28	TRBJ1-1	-	TGTGCCAGCAGTTTATGGTCTGGGGGGAAGAGGGGGACTGAAGCTTTCTTT	CASSLWSGGKRGTEAFF
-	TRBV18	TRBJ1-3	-	TGTGCCAGCTCCGCCGGGCAGCCCTCCTCTGGAAACACCATATATTTT	CASSAGQPSSGNTIYF
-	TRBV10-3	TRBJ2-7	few	TGTGCCAGCGGGGACGGTACCTACGAGCAGTACTTC	CASGDGTYEQYF
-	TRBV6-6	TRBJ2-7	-	TGTGCCAGCAAAGGGCAAGGGGGGCGGGAGCAGTACTTC	CASKGQGGREQYF
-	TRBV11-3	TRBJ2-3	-	TGTGCCAGCAGAGTAGCGCCGGGGGCCGGTACAGATACGCAGTATTTT	CASRVAPGAGTDTQYF
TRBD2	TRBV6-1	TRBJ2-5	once	TGTGCCAGCAGTCTAGCGGGAGGGGACCAAGAGACCCAGTACTTC	CASSLAGGDQETQYF
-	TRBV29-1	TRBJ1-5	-	TGCAGCGTTGATGTGGGGGTCAATCAGCCCCAGCATTTT	CSVDVGVNQPQHF
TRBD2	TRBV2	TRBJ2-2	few	TGTGCCAGCATTGCGGGAGGAGCGAACACCGGGGAGCTGTTTTTT	CASIAGGANTGELFF
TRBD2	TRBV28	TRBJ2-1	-	TGTGCCAGCAGCACCACTAGCGGGAGGCTCAATGAGCAGTTCTTC	CASSTTSGRLNEQFF
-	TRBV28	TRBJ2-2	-	TGTGCCAGCACCTCCCCCGGAGGGAAGGACACCGGGGAGCTGTTTTTT	CASTSPGGKDTGELFF
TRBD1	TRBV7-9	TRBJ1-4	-	TGTGCCAGCAGCTTTGGGACAGGGGGAGAAAAACTGTTTTTT	CASSFGTGGEKLFF
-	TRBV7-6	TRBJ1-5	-	TGTGCCAGCAGCTTAGGAAACGATCAGCCCCAGCATTTT	CASSLGNDQPQHF
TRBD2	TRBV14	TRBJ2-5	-	TGTGCCAGCAGCCAGGGGCAGGGGACTAGCCGGCCCCAGTACTTC	CASSQGQGTSRPQYF
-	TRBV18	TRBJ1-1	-	TGTGCCAGCTACGGGACACCGAACACTGAAGCTTTCTTT	CASYGTPNTEAFF
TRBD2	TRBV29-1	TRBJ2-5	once	TGCAGCGTGAGGCTAGCGGGGGCGCAGGGGACCCAGTACTTC	CSVRLAGAQGTQYF
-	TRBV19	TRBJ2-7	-	TGTGCCAGTAGTATAGGGGGCCACGTCCACGAGCAGTACTTC	CASSIGGHVHEQYF
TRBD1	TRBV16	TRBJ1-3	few	TGTGCCAGCAGCCAGTTGCCGGGACAGGGAAGAAACACCATATATTTT	CASSQLPGQGRNTIYF
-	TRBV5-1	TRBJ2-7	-	TGCGCCAGCAGCTTGGGGGACGGTTACGAGCAGTACTTC	CASSLGDGYEQYF
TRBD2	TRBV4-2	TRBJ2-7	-	TGTGCCAGCAGCCAAAGTATCCGAAGTGGGGGGGATTCGGAAGATCGGTACTTC	CASSQSIRSGGDSEDRYF
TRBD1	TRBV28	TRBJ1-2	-	TGTGCCAGCAGTTCTGTGGGGTGGACAGGAAAAGCTAACTATGGCTACACCTTC	CASSSVGWTGKANYGYTF
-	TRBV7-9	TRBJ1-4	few	TGTGCCAGCAGCCAACCCCCGCAGGGACTTGTGGAAAGTGAAAAACTGTTTTTT	CASSQPPQGLVESEKLFF
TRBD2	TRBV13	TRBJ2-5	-	TGTGCCAGCAGCTCCCTAGTGTCGACTAGCCCAGAGACCCAGTACTTC	CASSSLVSTSPETQYF